The 29 T cell receptor beta chains reported below all come from one sample, sequenced in a study of blood T cells in healthy people across ages. The second PCR ran about 6 to 11 cycles with a sample-barcoded 5' primer and J-beta primers. MiXCR was run by TCRdb on the 5' RACE reads, yielding one entry per CDR3 protein. This sample has hundreds of thousands of distinct CDR3 sequences, with less than 35% found just once. The source material was blood. All receptors derive from a woman older than 75 in good health.

Notes on this clonotype: A much larger clone lies a single base off, so this may be a read error. CDR3 in amino acids: CASSISPGQGVYGDTF. The CDR3 nucleotides read TGTGCCAGCAGCATTTCTCCGGGACAGGGGGTTTATGGCGACACCTTC. The chain combines TRBV6-1 with TRBJ1-2; 11 bases align to TRBD1. Germline V CDR1 and CDR2: MNHNS, SASEGT. This CDR3 is 16 amino acids long.

This clonotype was found many times. V and J are TRBV5-1 and TRBJ1-2; TRBD1 is a possible D gene (5 bases). This CDR3 comprises 14 residues. Per the germline V gene, CDR1 is SGHRS and CDR2 is YFSETQ. Trimming left V 1 base short and J 4 bases short, with 11 bases between. This CDR3 is CASSLTQGAYGYTF. CDR3 nucleotide sequence: TGCGCCAGCAGCTTGACCCAGGGAGCCTATGGCTACACCTTC.

About this clonotype: A read error may be the cause here, since a much bigger clone is one base away. The chain couples TRBV11-2 to TRBJ1-4, with 7 bases lining up with TRBD1. Germline CDR1 reads SGHAT; CDR2 reads FQNNGV. There are 15 residues in the CDR3. The CDR3, as DNA: TGTGCCAGCAGCCCTGGGACAGAGGGTAATGAAAAACGGTTTTTT. Encoded protein: CASSPGTEGNEKRFF.

About this clonotype: A single base separates this from a much larger clone, so it may be a read error. The chain has TRBV11-2 and TRBJ2-1; 8 bases fit TRBD1. The J call may be incorrect, as the DNA end agrees better with TRBJ2-7. Looked up from germline, CDR1 is SGHAT and CDR2 is FQNNGV. The CDR3 sequence is 15 residues long. The CDR3 here is CASSLGQGKDNEQYF. For the CDR3, the DNA is TGTGCCAGCAGCTTAGGACAGGGGAAAGACAATGAGCAGTACTTC.

This clonotype was observed a few times. CDR3 coding DNA: TGTGCCAGCAGTTTAGTCGTCAGGGGGCGTATAAGCAATCAGCCCCAGCATTTT. This translates into CASSLVVRGRISNQPQHF. The chain carries TRBV12-3 or TRBV12-4 and TRBJ1-5; 8 bases align to TRBD1. The CDR3 runs to 18 residues. Trimming took 1 base from V and 1 from J; bases not matched to a gene: 9.

J is TRBJ1-2 and V is TRBV4-2, with 10 bases lining up with TRBD1. This CDR3 comprises 15 residues. The trim removed 0 bases at V and 4 bases at J, leaving 2 bases unmatched. Germline CDR1 is LGHNA and CDR2 is YNFKEQ. The CDR3 region has the DNA TGTGCCAGCAGCCAAGAGGGGACAGGGGCCTATGGCTACACCTTC. It encodes CASSQEGTGAYGYTF.

This clonotype has ten or more counts. The genes are TRBV7-9 and TRBJ2-5; weak D call: TRBD1 (6 bases). Trimming took off 0 bases at V and 5 bases at J, with 10 bases between the two ends. The V gene's germline CDR1 is SEHNR and CDR2 FQNEAQ (reference sequence). This CDR3 has 14 residues. The CDR3 protein is CASSLASGVETQYF. The CDR3 bases are TGTGCCAGCAGCTTAGCCTCAGGGGTCGAGACCCAGTACTTC.

This clonotype was picked up a small number of times. This chain connects TRBV4-1 to TRBJ1-1, with 7 bases aligning to TRBD1. V shed 3 bases, J shed 1 base, and the junction held 8 bases outside the gene matches. This CDR3 is built from 16 residues. CDR1 and CDR2 (germline): MGHRA, YSYEKL. CDR3 coding DNA: TGCGCCAGCAGCCAGCCAGAGAGGACAGGGAACACTGAAGCTTTCTTT. As protein: CASSQPERTGNTEAFF.

This clonotype was seen only a few times. A much larger clone lies one base from this, so it may be a read error. This rearrangement joins TRBV6-2 or TRBV6-3 to TRBJ1-2; no reliable D call. Germline V gene sequence: CDR1 MNHEY, CDR2 SVGEGT. This CDR3 region has 12 residues. Trimming cost V 4 bases and J 8 bases, with 11 bases left between them. The CDR3 spells CASSCPEVGYTF. The CDR3 coding sequence is TGTGCCAGCAGTTGCCCCGAGGTCGGCTACACCTTC.

This clonotype was seen ten or more times. The chain employs TRBV5-1 and TRBJ2-3, with 15 bases fitting TRBD2. Germline trimming cut 3 bases from V and 2 bases from J; bases unmatched to any gene: 10. CDR3 length: 19 amino acids. Germline V gene sequence: CDR1 SGHRS, CDR2 YFSETQ. DNA for the CDR3: TGCGCCAGCAGCTCGGGACTAGCGGGGGGTCGGTCCCTCACAGATACGCAGTATTTT. It encodes CASSSGLAGGRSLTDTQYF.

This clonotype was picked up a small number of times. A read error is possible here, since a much larger clone lies one base away. CDR3 nucleotides: TGCAGTGCTAGTCACGGGGGGTCCGTCCTCAGTGGGCAGTACTTC. Amino acid sequence: CSASHGGSVLSGQYF. The chain recombines TRBV20-1 with TRBJ2-7; the match to TRBD2 covers 7 bases. Germline V gene sequence: CDR1 DFQATT, CDR2 SNEGSKA (reference sequence). V lost 3 bases, J lost 9 bases, and 17 bases stayed unmatched. The CDR3 runs 15 residues.

This clonotype was counted only a few times. CDR3 DNA: TGTGCCAGCAGCCTCCGGGTACGGAACACCGGGGAGCTGTTTTTT. It codes for CASSLRVRNTGELFF. The chain is built from TRBV9 and TRBJ2-2; unclear D gene. This CDR3 comprises 15 residues. The V and J ends lost 4 bases and 1 base respectively, with 11 bases between them. The germline V gene has CDR1 SGDLS and CDR2 YYNGEE.

The chain joins TRBV28 to TRBJ2-7; 8 bases match TRBD2. The ends lost 3 bases at V and 7 bases at J; junction bases unmatched: 11. This CDR3 is built from 15 residues. Germline-derived CDR1 and CDR2 are MDHEN and SYDVKM. The CDR3 sequence is CASSLRGALYNEQYF. CDR3 coding DNA: TGTGCCAGCAGTTTGCGGGGGGCTCTCTACAATGAGCAGTACTTC.

With respect to this clonotype: Its ends do not fully match the called genes, so a read error is possible. The V gene is TRBV12-3 or TRBV12-4, the J gene TRBJ2-3, with D uncertain. This CDR3 contains 14 residues. The CDR3 protein is CASSLGIRADMQYF. CDR3 bases: TGTGCCAGCAGTTTAGGAATACGAGCAGATATGCAGTATTTT.

For this clonotype: One base away lies a much larger clone, so this may be a sequencing read error. The rearrangement links TRBV2 to TRBJ2-5; no clear D gene. Near its end, the DNA agrees better with TRBJ2-4, so the J call may be wrong. The CDR3 consists of 15 residues. Germline-derived CDR1 and CDR2 are SNHLY and FYNNEI. Written as DNA, the CDR3 is TGTGCCAGCAGTGAAGAAGGACGCGGAAGGAACATTCAGTACTTC. Its translation: CASSEEGRGRNIQYF.

The chain joins TRBV4-2 to TRBJ2-3; TRBD2 aligns across 9 bases. CDR1 LGHNA and CDR2 YNFKEQ come from the germline V gene. The CDR3 runs to 16 residues. J gave up 4 bases and V 1 base, and 6 bases lay outside the gene matches. The CDR3 nucleotides read TGTGCCAGCAGCCAAGGGAAACTAGCGGGCCCAGATACGCAGTATTTT. Translating gives CASSQGKLAGPDTQYF.

Of note for this clonotype: It may be a read error: a sequence one base away is much more abundant. CDR3 amino acids: CASSRGGTGGDEQYF. The CDR3 region has the DNA TGTGCCAGCAGTCGGGGAGGGACAGGGGGCGATGAGCAGTACTTC. V gene TRBV28 combines with J gene TRBJ2-7, with 12 bases matching TRBD1. J gave up 7 bases and V 5 bases, and 9 bases lay outside the gene matches. The length of the CDR3 is 15 residues. CDR1 and CDR2 from the germline V gene are MDHEN and SYDVKM.

V and J are TRBV6-1 and TRBJ1-5; D unresolved. V lost 1 base and J lost 3, with 4 bases in between. The CDR3 length is 13 residues. Germline CDR1 is MNHNS and CDR2 is SASEGT. The CDR3 protein is CASSEGYNQPQHF. CDR3 DNA: TGTGCCAGCAGTGAAGGTTACAATCAGCCCCAGCATTTT.

This clonotype was detected many times. This chain uses TRBV3-1 with TRBJ1-5; D is unresolved. The germline V gene encodes CDR1 LGHDT and CDR2 YNNKEL (reference sequence). V lost 3 bases and J 3 bases, leaving 12 bases between the germline ends. The CDR3 length is 15 residues. CDR3 in amino acids: CASSQGFGTNQPQHF. The CDR3 DNA is TGTGCCAGCAGCCAGGGTTTCGGAACCAATCAGCCCCAGCATTTT.

Note on this clonotype: A read error is possible here, since a much larger clone lies one base away. The rearrangement uses TRBV20-1 and TRBJ1-5; 9 nucleotides align to TRBD1. Trimming took 3 bases from V and 9 from J; bases not matched to a gene: 9. CDR1 is DFQATT and CDR2 is SNEGSKA in the germline V gene (reference sequence). The CDR3 totals 14 residues. CDR3 sequence reads: CSASRDRVGPPQHF. CDR3 nucleotide sequence: TGCAGTGCTAGCCGGGACAGGGTCGGTCCGCCCCAGCATTTT.

This clonotype came up many times. V is TRBV28 and J is TRBJ1-2; 8 nucleotides line up with TRBD1. Germline CDR1 MDHEN, CDR2 SYDVKM. With 5 bases clipped from V and 6 bases from J, the junction kept 11 bases outside the gene matches. This CDR3 spans 15 amino acids. The CDR3 DNA sequence: TGTGCCAGCAGTCCAAATGGACAGGGCGTTCATGGCTACACCTTC. Protein sequence: CASSPNGQGVHGYTF.

Only a few counts were recorded for this clonotype. A much larger clonotype is one base distant, so this may be a read error. V and J are TRBV15 and TRBJ2-7; 8 bases are shared with TRBD2. J gave up 7 bases and V 7 bases, and 12 bases lay outside the gene matches. The CDR3 runs 14 residues. Germline V gene lookup returns CDR1 LNHNV and CDR2 YYDKDF (reference sequence). CDR3 bases: TGTGCCACCAAAGGCGGGGGGTACTACAATGAGCAGTACTTC. As protein: CATKGGGYYNEQYF.

This clonotype was detected many times. This chain joins TRBV12-3 or TRBV12-4 and TRBJ2-5; D might be TRBD1 (5 bases). CDR3 length: 15 amino acids. Deletions cut 3 bases from V and 5 bases from J, with 16 bases between. The CDR3 DNA reads TGTGCCAGCAGTTTCTACGTCCCCAGGGATGAGACCCAGTACTTC. Its translation: CASSFYVPRDETQYF.

Ten or more counts support this clonotype. The chain combines TRBV20-1 with TRBJ1-5; possible D gene TRBD1, 6 bases. CDR1 and CDR2 from the germline V gene are DFQATT and SNEGSKA (reference sequence). The V end was cut by 4 bases, the J end by 1 base, with 11 bases between. This CDR3 spans 14 amino acids. CDR3 sequence (DNA): TGCAGTGCTACATTAGGACAGAGCAATCAGCCCCAGCATTTT. This codes for CSATLGQSNQPQHF.

This clonotype was seen repeatedly, ten times or more. This chain uses TRBV4-3 with TRBJ1-5, with a possible D match to TRBD1 (5 bases). The length of the CDR3 is 16 residues. V was cut by 0 bases and J by 7 bases, with 16 bases left in between. The germline CDR1 and CDR2 sequences are LGHNA and YSLEER. CDR3 residues: CASSQDTGQGGQPQHF. The CDR3 DNA sequence: TGCGCCAGCAGCCAAGATACAGGCCAGGGCGGACAGCCCCAGCATTTT.

This clonotype has a count of ten or more. The chain uses TRBV12-3 or TRBV12-4 and TRBJ1-2; no definite D call. This CDR3 region has 12 residues. V was trimmed by 3 bases and J by 8 bases, leaving 10 bases between them. The CDR3 DNA follows: TGTGCCAGCAGTTTGGAGTCCACGGGCTACACCTTC. Its protein is CASSLESTGYTF.

This chain connects TRBV29-1 to TRBJ2-1; TRBD2 matches at 10 bases. Germline CDR1 reads SQVTM; CDR2 reads ANQGSEA. With 3 bases clipped from V and 0 bases from J, the junction kept 5 bases outside the gene matches. The CDR3 covers 16 residues. CDR3 in DNA: TGCAGCGTTGATCAGGGACTAGCGAGCTCCTACAATGAGCAGTTCTTC. It yields the protein CSVDQGLASSYNEQFF.

This clonotype was picked up many times. The chain combines TRBV20-1 with TRBJ1-1; 8 bases agree with TRBD1. Germline lookup yields CDR1 DFQATT and CDR2 SNEGSKA (reference sequence). V lost 5 bases, J lost 6 bases, and 11 bases stayed unmatched. The CDR3 runs 14 residues. DNA of the CDR3: TGCAGTGCTCTACGGACAGGGTCCTACGCTGAAGCTTTCTTT. Translated: CSALRTGSYAEAFF.

For this clonotype: One end of the junction fails to match germline, which may point to a read error. The chain combines TRBV10-2 with TRBJ1-6; TRBD1 might be the D (5 bases). The germline CDR1 and CDR2 sequences are WSHSY and SAAADI. The CDR3 is made up of 16 amino acids. CDR3: CASSDSLRQRDSPLHF. CDR3 nucleotide sequence: TGCGCCAGCAGTGATTCCCTTCGACAGAGAGATTCGCCCCTCCACTTT.